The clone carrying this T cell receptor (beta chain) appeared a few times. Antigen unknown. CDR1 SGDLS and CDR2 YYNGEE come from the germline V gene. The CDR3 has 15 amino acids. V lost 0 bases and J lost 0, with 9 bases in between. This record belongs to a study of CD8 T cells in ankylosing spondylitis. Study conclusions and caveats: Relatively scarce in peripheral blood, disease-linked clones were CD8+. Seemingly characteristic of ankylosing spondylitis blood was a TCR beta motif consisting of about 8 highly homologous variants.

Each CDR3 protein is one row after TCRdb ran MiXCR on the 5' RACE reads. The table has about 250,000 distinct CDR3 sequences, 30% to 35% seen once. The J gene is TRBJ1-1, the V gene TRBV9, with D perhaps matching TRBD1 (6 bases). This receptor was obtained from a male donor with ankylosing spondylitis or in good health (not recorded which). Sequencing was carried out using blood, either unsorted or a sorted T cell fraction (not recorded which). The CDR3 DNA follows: TGTGCCAGCAGCGTAGGGGGGACACTGAACACTGAAGCTTTCTTT. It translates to CASSVGGTLNTEAFF.